Below are 8 T cell receptor beta chains sequenced from a single sample in a study of cytomegalovirus exposure and HLA in healthy donors. This PCR relied on a set of 60 Vbeta primers and 13 Jbeta primers. The method was immunoSEQ multiplex PCR; TCRdb's version includes in-frame clones alone and lacks a portion of them. This table holds around 140,000 clones, over 70% found once. The source material was PBMCs. The origin of the receptors is a woman aged 40 to 50 in good health and CMV-seronegative.

The chain is built from TRBV7-8 and TRBJ2-1; possible D gene TRBD2, 7 bases. V was pared by 5 bases and J by 2 bases, with 16 bases between. The germline gives CDR1 SGHVS, CDR2 FQNEAQ. This CDR3 has 16 amino acids. CDR3 sequence: CASSLSGGGTYNEQFF. As DNA, the CDR3 is TGTGCCAGCAGCCTCTCAGGCGGGGGCACCTACAATGAGCAGTTCTTC.

The J gene is TRBJ2-3, the V gene TRBV6-5; D perhaps matches TRBD1 (6 bases). Germline V gives CDR1 MNHEY, CDR2 SVGAGI. V was cut by 2 bases and J by 2 bases, with 11 bases left in between. The CDR3 length is 15 residues. The CDR3: CASSYRGSNTDTQYF. The CDR3 bases are TGTGCCAGCAGTTACAGGGGGTCGAACACAGATACGCAGTATTTT.

This chain uses TRBV28 with TRBJ1-6; D possibly corresponds to TRBD1 (6 bases). The germline V gene encodes CDR1 MDHEN and CDR2 SYDVKM. The CDR3 has 15 residues. The CDR3 sequence: CAHMGYRAGNSPLHF. CDR3 DNA sequence: TGTGCTCATATGGGGTACAGGGCTGGGAATTCACCCCTCCACTTT.

This rearrangement joins TRBV18 to TRBJ2-3; D gene ambiguous. CDR3 length equals 12 residues. Germline values: CDR1 KGHSH, CDR2 LQKENI. The V end lost 0 bases, the J end lost 7 bases, and 5 bases lay between the germline ends. DNA for the CDR3: TGTGCCAGCTCACCACCAATTAATACGCAGTATTTT. It specifies CASSPPINTQYF.

This chain connects TRBV28 to TRBJ2-5, with D possibly matching TRBD1 (7 bases). Germline-derived CDR1 and CDR2 are MDHEN and SYDVKM. V was clipped by 6 bases and J by 3 bases, with 11 bases between them. The CDR3 spans 13 residues. The CDR3 coding sequence is TGTGCCAGCAGCCAGGGGGGAGAAGAGACCCAGTACTTC. This gives the protein CASSQGGEETQYF.

The rearrangement uses TRBV20-1 and TRBJ1-1; D is ambiguous. Trimming took 7 bases from V and 7 from J, leaving 13 bases between them. The CDR3 runs to 11 residues. CDR1 DFQATT and CDR2 SNEGSKA come from the germline V gene (reference sequence). The CDR3 DNA reads as TGCAGTGGCGGTGACTTATGTGAAGCTTTCTTT. This codes for CSGGDLCEAFF.

This rearrangement joins TRBV6-1 to TRBJ1-4, with a possible D match to TRBD1 (5 bases). V was trimmed by 2 bases and J by 4 bases, leaving 17 bases between them. In germline, CDR1 is MNHNS, CDR2 SASEGT. CDR3 length equals 17 residues. In nucleotides, the CDR3 is TGTGCCAGCAGTGAATTTGGCTTAGGGGCCTTTAATGAAAAACTGTTTTTT. Translation gives CASSEFGLGAFNEKLFF.

The chain uses TRBV5-8 and TRBJ2-7, with D tentatively TRBD1 (6 bases). From germline, CDR1 is SGHTS and CDR2 YDEGEE. V lost 2 bases and J 6 bases, leaving 18 bases between the germline ends. The CDR3 contains 15 residues. Here the CDR3 reads CASSFRGMVSREQYF. CDR3 DNA: TGTGCCAGCAGCTTCAGGGGAATGGTGAGTCGCGAGCAGTACTTC.